The 2 T cell receptor beta chains presented below share a single source sample, sequenced in a study of early T cells in non-severe SARS-CoV-2 infection. TCRdb recomputed calls from the 5' RACE reads with MiXCR, one row per CDR3 protein. The sample lists 55,000 to 80,000 distinct CDR3 sequences, 10% to 15% occurring once. This material consisted of whole blood, taken at baseline. These receptors were collected from an adult who was a healthcare worker with PCR-confirmed SARS-CoV-2 infection or an uninfected control (not recorded which).

This clonotype was seen only a few times. The DNA for the CDR3 is TGTGCCAGCAGTCCGAGTTTGGCAAGGGCACAAGAGACCCAGTACTTC. It encodes CASSPSLARAQETQYF. The chain couples TRBV27 to TRBJ2-5; D unclear. Trimming took 5 bases from V and 2 from J, leaving 18 bases between them. This CDR3 comprises 16 residues. CDR1 and CDR2 (germline): MNHEY, SMNVEV (reference sequence).

This clonotype was seen a few times. This chain links TRBV4-1 with TRBJ2-3; maybe TRBD2 (6 bases). The CDR3 spans 13 residues. CDR1 is MGHRA, CDR2 YSYEKL, per germline. Trimming pared 4 bases from V and 11 bases from J, leaving 16 bases between. The CDR3 DNA is TGCGCCAGCAGCCGCGAACTAGCCCCAAGGCAGTATTTT. Translated, it gives CASSRELAPRQYF.